The present T cell receptor beta chain was sequenced within a study of radiation and T cells in renal cell carcinoma. The CDR3 loop spans 15 amino acids. Germline CDR1 reads GTSNPN; CDR2 reads SVGIG (reference sequence). V trimming: 2 bases; J trimming: 8 bases; junction bases outside the gene matches: 14. General observations from the study: Top tumor clonotypes rose in blood 2 weeks post-radiation, then contracted. No pretreatment tumor biopsies were available for baseline clonotypes.

Libraries were prepared by immunoSEQ multiplex PCR; TCRdb keeps only in-frame clonotypes and omits some of them. The table includes approximately 90,000 clones, 80% to 90% detected once. Time point meaning: baseline pretreatment blood. Sample treatment: 15 Gy SBRT to primary tumor, nephrectomy 4 weeks later. Blood was sampled at baseline, 2 weeks and 4 weeks after SBRT. Regarding this clone: Its antigen is not identified.

Sequencing used blood, obtained from a patient whose treatment included radiotherapy and nephrectomy. The clonotype originates from a man between 45 and 60 years old with renal cell carcinoma. This chain uses TRBV30 with TRBJ1-2; 7 bases are shared with TRBD1. CDR3 region: CAWSLLSQGVRGYTF. Here the CDR3 DNA reads TGTGCCTGGAGTCTCCTCTCTCAGGGGGTAAGAGGCTACACCTTC.